The clone carrying this T cell receptor beta chain has more than one count but fewer than ten. Its antigen is unknown. The germline V gene encodes CDR1 SQVTM and CDR2 ANQGSEA. The CDR3 has 16 residues. With 7 bases clipped from V and 0 bases from J, the junction kept 9 bases outside the gene matches. cDNA synthesis used the whole RNA isolate, giving expressed TCRB sequences. Generated by immunoSEQ multiplex PCR, the TCRdb table keeps only in-frame clones and is missing some. The sample holds 220,000 or so clones; around 68% are singletons and the top ten take roughly 0.048%. The data originate from a study of beta chain features in type 1 diabetes. The study's findings and limits: Type 1 diabetes patients had moderately but significantly shorter TCRB CDR3s in all four CD4+ subsets.

Sequenced: naive CD4+ T cells from blood. This sequence was found in a man aged 25 to 40 in good health. The chain uses TRBV29-1 and TRBJ1-3, with 10 bases aligning to TRBD1. The CDR3 here is CSALDRGIDSGNTIYF. The CDR3 DNA reads as TGCAGCGCCCTGGACAGGGGGATTGACTCTGGAAACACCATATATTTT.